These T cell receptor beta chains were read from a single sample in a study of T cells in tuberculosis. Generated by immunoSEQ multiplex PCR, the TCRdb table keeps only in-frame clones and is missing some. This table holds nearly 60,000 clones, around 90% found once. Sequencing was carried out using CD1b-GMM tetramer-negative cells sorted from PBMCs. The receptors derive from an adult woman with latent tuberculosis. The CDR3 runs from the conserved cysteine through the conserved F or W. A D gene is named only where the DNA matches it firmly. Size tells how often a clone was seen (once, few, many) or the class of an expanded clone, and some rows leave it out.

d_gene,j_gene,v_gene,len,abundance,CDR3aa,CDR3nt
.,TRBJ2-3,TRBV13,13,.,CASSSFPTDTQYF,TGTGCCAGCAGCTCTTTCCCCACAGATACGCAGTATTTT
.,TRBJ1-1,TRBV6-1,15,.,CASRQLGGRNTEAFF,TGTGCCAGCAGGCAACTCGGTGGTAGGAACACTGAAGCTTTCTTT
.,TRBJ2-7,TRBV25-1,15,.,CASSEGGLPDGEQYF,TGTGCCAGCAGTGAGGGGGGGCTCCCGGATGGCGAGCAGTACTTC
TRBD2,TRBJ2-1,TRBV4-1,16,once,CASSAVPGTSGREQFF,TGCGCCAGCAGCGCAGTTCCCGGGACTAGTGGGCGTGAGCAGTTCTTC
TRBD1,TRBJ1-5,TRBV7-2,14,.,CASSSRDSSQPQHF,TGTGCCAGCAGCTCCCGGGACAGTAGTCAGCCCCAGCATTTT
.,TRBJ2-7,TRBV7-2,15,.,CASSVYLGHYYEQYF,TGTGCCAGCAGCGTATATCTGGGACACTACTACGAGCAGTACTTC
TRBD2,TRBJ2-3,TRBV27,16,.,CASSPLGGGAIDTQYF,TGTGCCAGCAGTCCCTTGGGCGGGGGGGCAATAGATACGCAGTATTTT
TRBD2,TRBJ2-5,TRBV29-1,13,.,CSVEAGAGETQYF,TGCAGCGTTGAGGCGGGAGCGGGTGAGACCCAGTACTTC
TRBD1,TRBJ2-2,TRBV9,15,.,CASSVDLTGPGELFF,TGTGCCAGCAGCGTAGACTTGACAGGGCCCGGGGAGCTGTTTTTT
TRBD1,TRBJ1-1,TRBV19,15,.,CASRNGTGLNTEAFF,TGTGCCAGTAGAAATGGGACAGGGTTGAACACTGAAGCTTTCTTT
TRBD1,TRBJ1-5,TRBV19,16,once,CASSIGWQGAGQPQHF,TGTGCCAGTAGTATAGGGTGGCAGGGGGCAGGTCAGCCCCAGCATTTT
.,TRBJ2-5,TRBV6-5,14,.,CASSYSNSQETQYF,TGTGCCAGCAGTTACTCGAACAGCCAAGAGACCCAGTACTTC
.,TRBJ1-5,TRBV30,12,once,CAWSGHNQPQHF,TGTGCCTGGAGTGGTCACAATCAGCCCCAGCATTTT
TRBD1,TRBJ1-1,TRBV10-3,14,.,CATGQGLMNTEAFF,TGTGCCACGGGACAGGGTTTGATGAACACTGAAGCTTTCTTT